The 24 T cell receptor beta chains below come from one sample, sequenced in a study of T cell responses to AZD1222 COVID-19 vaccine. Some clones are missing from TCRdb's copy, which holds only in-frame ones; the method was immunoSEQ multiplex PCR. The sample carries about 87,000 clones, 90% recorded once. Specimen: peripheral blood, collected on day 0 of AZD1222 vaccination. The receptors originated from an adult in good health.

This clone has a handful of counts. This chain links TRBV18 with TRBJ1-4; 7 bases fit TRBD1. This CDR3 is built from 16 residues. Per the germline V gene, CDR1 is KGHSH and CDR2 is LQKENI. The V gene end was trimmed by 2 bases and the J gene end by 4 bases; junction bases not matched to a gene: 7. CDR3 nucleotide sequence: TGTGCCAGCTCACCAGAGGGACAGTCCTTTAATGAAAAACTGTTTTTT. This sequence encodes CASSPEGQSFNEKLFF.

V usage is TRBV19 and J usage is TRBJ1-1, with a weak D call TRBD1 (5 bases). CDR3 length: 15 amino acids. The germline gives CDR1 LNHDA, CDR2 SQIVND (reference sequence). The V end lost 3 bases, the J end lost 2 bases, and 13 bases lay between the germline ends. DNA of the CDR3: TGTGCCAGTAGTATGGGGCCAGGAATAAACACTGAAGCTTTCTTT. It is translated as CASSMGPGINTEAFF. The full variable domain, rest sourced from reference TRBV19 and TRBJ1-1, is DGGITQSPKYLFRKEGQNVTLSCEQNLNHDAMYWYRQDPGQGLRLIYYSQIVNDFQKGDIAEGYSVSREKKESFPLTVTSAQKNPTAFYLCASSMGPGINTEAFFGQGTRLTVV.

The chain uses TRBV4-1 and TRBJ2-7; D ambiguous. This CDR3 spans 15 amino acids. V dropped 1 base and J dropped 0 bases, with 10 bases sitting between them. CDR1 MGHRA and CDR2 YSYEKL come from the germline V gene. In DNA form, the CDR3 reads TGCGCCAGCAGCCAAGTTGCCAGTAGCTCCTACGAGCAGTACTTC. This translates into CASSQVASSSYEQYF.

The V gene is TRBV5-4, the J gene TRBJ1-6; D gene ambiguous. CDR1 SGHNT and CDR2 YYREEE come from the germline V gene (reference sequence). The CDR3 extends over 16 amino acids. V lost 4 bases and J lost 0, with 11 bases in between. The CDR3 is CASSLRRSSYNSPLHF. CDR3 DNA sequence: TGTGCCAGCAGCCTTCGACGGAGCTCCTATAATTCACCCCTCCACTTT.

The CDR3 reads CASSLFGTSFEQYF. CDR3 DNA sequence: TGTGCCAGCAGCTTGTTCGGGACATCCTTTGAGCAGTACTTC. The V call is TRBV5-8, the J call TRBJ2-7; D might be TRBD1 (6 bases). The CDR3 runs to 14 residues. Trimming stripped 1 base from V and 7 bases from J, with 15 bases between. Germline CDR1 reads SGHTS; CDR2 reads YDEGEE.

This clone was detected a few times. The chain uses TRBV7-2 and TRBJ1-2, with D possibly TRBD1 on 6 matching bases. The length of the CDR3 is 15 residues. Looked up from germline, CDR1 is SGHTA and CDR2 is FQGNSA. The V and J ends lost 3 bases and 5 bases respectively, with 16 bases between them. The CDR3 protein is CASSFTAGDWYGYTF. The DNA for the CDR3 is TGTGCCAGCAGCTTTACGGCAGGGGACTGGTATGGCTACACCTTC.

This rearrangement joins TRBV27 to TRBJ2-1; D could derive from TRBD1 or TRBD2 (5 bases each). V lost 5 bases and J lost 5, with 7 bases in between. This CDR3 is built from 12 residues. From germline, CDR1 is MNHEY and CDR2 SMNVEV (reference sequence). In DNA, the CDR3 is TGTGCCAGCAGTCGGGACCACAATGAGCAGTTCTTC. Protein product: CASSRDHNEQFF.

This chain links TRBV27 with TRBJ2-1; D is unclear. With 3 bases removed from V and 3 bases from J, the gap between germline ends came to 12 bases. There are 15 residues in the CDR3. Germline V gene data show CDR1 as MNHEY and CDR2 as SMNVEV (reference sequence). The CDR3 coding sequence is TGTGCCAGCAGTTTGGGCAGACCAAACTACAATGAGCAGTTCTTC. It translates to CASSLGRPNYNEQFF.

The chain has TRBV3-1 (or the pseudogene TRBV3-2) and TRBJ1-4; D uncertain. Germline-derived CDR1 and CDR2 are LGHDT and YNNKEL (reference sequence). The CDR3 is made up of 18 amino acids. Trimming stripped 1 base from V and 8 bases from J, with 23 bases between. CDR3 amino acids: CASSQVPWWRPQEEKLFF. CDR3 DNA: TGTGCCAGCAGCCAAGTACCTTGGTGGAGACCCCAGGAGGAAAAACTGTTTTTT.

The V gene is TRBV3-1 (or the pseudogene TRBV3-2), the J gene TRBJ2-1; tentative D call: TRBD1 (7 bases). Between the trimmed V and J ends, which lost 3 bases and 14 bases, there was a span of 20 bases. CDR1 LGHDT and CDR2 YNNKEL come from the germline V gene (reference sequence). The CDR3 has 14 residues. The CDR3 loop reads CASSHLDRIGGEFF. CDR3 sequence (DNA): TGTGCCAGCAGCCACCTGGACAGGATTGGCGGGGAGTTCTTC.

In its sample, this clone was seen once. The J gene is TRBJ1-2, the V gene TRBV6-5, with D possibly being TRBD1 (5 bases). From germline, CDR1 is MNHEY and CDR2 SVGAGI. The CDR3 is made up of 13 amino acids. Trimming cost V 5 bases and J 6 bases, with 13 bases left between them. CDR3 loop: CASSPPQGHGYTF. The CDR3 DNA reads TGTGCCAGCAGTCCTCCGCAGGGACATGGCTACACCTTC.

The chain links TRBV6-5 to TRBJ2-5, with D unresolved. Germline CDR1 and CDR2: MNHEY and SVGAGI. V dropped 0 bases and J dropped 0 bases, with 8 bases sitting between them. The CDR3 has 15 residues. The CDR3 bases are TGTGCCAGCAGTTACTCGTATGGGGACCAAGAGACCCAGTACTTC. Protein product: CASSYSYGDQETQYF.

J is TRBJ2-1 and V is TRBV4-1; D may be TRBD2 (6 bases). Germline V CDR1 and CDR2: MGHRA, YSYEKL. This CDR3 has 16 amino acids. V was clipped by 4 bases and J by 1 base, with 14 bases between them. This CDR3 is CASSLGGGGSYNEQFF. CDR3 sequence (DNA): TGCGCCAGCAGCCTTGGGGGAGGAGGTTCCTACAATGAGCAGTTCTTC.

The chain has TRBV5-4 and TRBJ2-1, with 7 bases identical to TRBD2. The CDR3 runs to 14 residues. The germline gives CDR1 SGHNT, CDR2 YYREEE (reference sequence). Unmatched junction bases numbered 2, after V lost 1 base and J lost 4 bases. CDR3 loop: CASSLSGGYNEQFF. The DNA for the CDR3 is TGTGCCAGCAGCTTGTCGGGGGGATACAATGAGCAGTTCTTC.

This rearrangement joins TRBV2 to TRBJ1-6; TRBD1 agrees at 7 bases. Germline V gene sequence: CDR1 SNHLY, CDR2 FYNNEI. This CDR3 comprises 12 residues. The J segment lost 5 bases and the V segment lost 9 bases, leaving 1 base of the junction unmatched. The CDR3 bases are TGTGCCAGGACAGGGAATAATTCACCCCTCCACTTT. Translated, it gives CARTGNNSPLHF.

This rearrangement joins TRBV23-1 to TRBJ1-6; D might be TRBD1 (5 bases). TRBV23-1 counts as an open reading frame of uncertain function. This CDR3 is 14 amino acids long. Trimming cost V 8 bases and J 9 bases, with 17 bases left between them. CDR3 coding DNA: TGCGCCAGCCCCAGGTGGGGGTGCACTTCACCCCTCCACTTT. The encoded protein is CASPRWGCTSPLHF.

This clone came up once. The V and J genes are TRBV3-1 (or the pseudogene TRBV3-2) and TRBJ1-5, with D uncertain. Trimming left V 4 bases short and J 6 bases short, with 7 bases between. The CDR3 extends over 12 amino acids. Germline V lookup: CDR1 LGHDT, CDR2 YNNKEL (reference sequence). CDR3 residues: CASSLGFQPQHF. Written as DNA, the CDR3 is TGTGCCAGCAGCCTGGGGTTTCAGCCCCAGCATTTT.

J is TRBJ2-1 and V is TRBV11-2; no clear D. The CDR3 sequence is 16 residues long. V shed 0 bases and J shed 8 bases, with 17 bases lying between them. Looked up from germline, CDR1 is SGHAT and CDR2 is FQNNGV. The CDR3 loop is CASSLDYGVFSDEQFF. The CDR3 DNA is TGTGCCAGCAGCTTAGATTATGGGGTTTTTTCCGATGAGCAGTTCTTC.

This chain uses TRBV12-5 with TRBJ1-1, with a tentative D call TRBD1 (6 bases). Trimming left V 4 bases short and J 4 bases short, with 10 bases between. In germline, CDR1 is LGHNT, CDR2 FRNRAP. This CDR3 is built from 13 residues. The CDR3 reads CASGWGRSTEAFF. CDR3 coding DNA: TGTGCTAGTGGTTGGGGGCGAAGCACTGAAGCTTTCTTT.

Only one count was recorded for this clone. The chain couples TRBV9 to TRBJ1-5, with D possibly matching TRBD1 (5 bases). This CDR3 is 14 amino acids long. CDR1 SGDLS and CDR2 YYNGEE come from the germline V gene. The germline V and J ends were trimmed by 3 bases and 7 bases, with 14 bases remaining between them. CDR3 nucleotides: TGTGCCAGCAGCGAGACAGACTTTGGGCAGCCCCAGCATTTT. As protein: CASSETDFGQPQHF.

V and J are TRBV19 and TRBJ2-7, with unresolved D. CDR1 is LNHDA and CDR2 is SQIVND in the germline V gene (reference sequence). Trimming removed 2 bases from V and 6 bases from J, with 8 bases in between. This CDR3 is built from 12 residues. The CDR3 coding sequence is TGTGCCAGTAGTATACAAGGGCGCGAGCAGTACTTC. It codes for CASSIQGREQYF.

V is TRBV25-1 and J is TRBJ1-3; D is uncertain. Germline V gene data show CDR1 as MGHDK and CDR2 as SYGVNS. The CDR3 contains 12 residues. Trimming took 3 bases from V and 8 from J, leaving 8 bases between them. This CDR3 reads CASSETLDTIYF. CDR3 nucleotide sequence: TGTGCCAGCAGTGAGACACTTGACACCATATATTTT. The complete variable domain, with remaining parts taken from reference TRBV25-1 and TRBJ1-3, reads EADIYQTPRYLVIGTGKKITLECSQTMGHDKMYWYQQDPGMELHLIHYSYGVNSTEKGDLSSESTVSRIRTEHFPLTLESARPSHTSQYLCASSETLDTIYFGEGSWLTVV.

This chain joins TRBV5-6 and TRBJ1-1; D remains unclear. Per germline, CDR1 SGHDT and CDR2 YYEEEE. The CDR3 sequence is 17 residues long. V gave up 0 bases and J gave up 1 base, with 16 bases separating them. This CDR3 reads CASSLVPSTKRNTEAFF. The CDR3 DNA is TGTGCCAGCAGCTTGGTCCCCTCAACTAAGCGGAACACTGAAGCTTTCTTT.

The V and J genes are TRBV6-5 and TRBJ1-6, with no clear D. V dropped 2 bases and J dropped 6 bases, with 14 bases sitting between them. CDR1 is MNHEY and CDR2 is SVGAGI in the germline V gene. This CDR3 has 16 residues. The CDR3 DNA sequence: TGTGCCAGCAGTTACGTGGCAGCTGCTTCTAATTCACCCCTCCACTTT. Translating gives CASSYVAAASNSPLHF.